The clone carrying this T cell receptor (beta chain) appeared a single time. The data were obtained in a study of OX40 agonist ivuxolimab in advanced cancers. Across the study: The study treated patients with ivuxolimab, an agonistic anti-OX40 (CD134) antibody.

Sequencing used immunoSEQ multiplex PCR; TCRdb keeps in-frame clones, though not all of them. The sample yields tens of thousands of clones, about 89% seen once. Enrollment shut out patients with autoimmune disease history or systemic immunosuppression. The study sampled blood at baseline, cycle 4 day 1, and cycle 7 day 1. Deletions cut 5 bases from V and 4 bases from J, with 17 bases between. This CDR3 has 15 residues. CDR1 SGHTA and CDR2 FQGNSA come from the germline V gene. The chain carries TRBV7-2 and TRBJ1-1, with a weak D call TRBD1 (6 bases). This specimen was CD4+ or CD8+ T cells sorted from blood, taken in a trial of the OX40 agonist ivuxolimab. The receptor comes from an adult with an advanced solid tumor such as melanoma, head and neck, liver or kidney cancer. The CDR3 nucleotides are TGTGCCAGCAGCCCTCCCAGGGGAGGGGTCACTGAAGCTTTCTTT. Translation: CASSPPRGGVTEAFF. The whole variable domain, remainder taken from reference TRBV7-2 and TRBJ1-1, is GAGVSQSPSNKVTEKGKDVELRCDPISGHTALYWYRQSLGQGLEFLIYFQGNSAPDKSGLPSDRFSAERTGGSVSTLTIQRTQQEDSAVYLCASSPPRGGVTEAFFGQGTRLTVV.